This entry lists 9 T cell receptor beta chains sequenced from one sample in a study of Ad26.COV2.S vaccination and SARS-CoV-2 variants (dated by TCRdb to the early 2020s). The intended sense of this specimen's treatment or condition label: roughly 18 received Ad26.COV2.S at low or high dose, single or two shots; roughly five received placebo; per-sample allocation not given. For vaccine and placebo recipients, repertoires were sequenced using samples collected on day 63 after the first injection. The method was the immunoSEQ multiplex PCR assay. This immuneACCESS table, as held by TCRdb, lists in-frame sequences with V and J called but not all clones. Of the missing ones, under half trace to an unresolved V gene in checked studies; the others have no known cause. The sample includes 440,000 or so clones, with 80% to 90% observed a single time. The top ten clonotypes cover about 1.5% of the sample.

The sequencing used peripheral blood, collected in a trial of Ad26.COV2.S vaccine versus placebo. The receptors here all came from a person aged 18 to 65 who received the Ad26.COV2.S COVID-19 vaccine or a placebo.

The chain recombines TRBV19 with TRBJ1-2, with no clear D. CDR1 and CDR2 (germline): LNHDA, SQIVND (reference sequence). V dropped 5 bases and J dropped 4 bases, with 11 bases sitting between them. CDR3 length: 13 residues. CDR3 loop: CASSVGGSYGYTF. The CDR3 DNA follows: TGTGCCAGTAGTGTTGGCGGGAGCTATGGCTACACCTTC.

The genes are TRBV11-2 and TRBJ1-2; D not resolved. This CDR3 has 15 amino acids. Trimming removed 3 bases from V and 5 bases from J, with 16 bases in between. Germline-derived CDR1 and CDR2 are SGHAT and FQNNGV. The CDR3 is CASSFGPPGRYGYTF. The CDR3 nucleotides are TGTGCCAGCAGCTTTGGCCCCCCGGGGAGGTATGGCTACACCTTC.

The CDR3: CASSQGGFEKLFF. The DNA of the CDR3 is TGCGCCAGCAGCCAAGGGGGTTTCGAAAAACTGTTTTTT. The rearrangement links TRBV4-1 to TRBJ1-4, with D unresolved. The V gene's germline CDR1 is MGHRA and CDR2 YSYEKL. CDR3 length: 13 amino acids. V was pared by 1 base and J by 8 bases, with 8 bases between.

This chain uses TRBV30 with TRBJ1-1, with unresolved D. Germline assignment: CDR1 GTSNPN and CDR2 SVGIG (reference sequence). The V gene lost 3 bases and the J gene lost 1 base, with 15 bases spanning the gap. This CDR3 contains 15 residues. The CDR3 is CAWRELNGENTEAFF. DNA of the CDR3: TGTGCCTGGAGGGAGTTGAATGGGGAGAACACTGAAGCTTTCTTT.

The chain is built from TRBV29-1 and TRBJ1-2; D is uncertain. The CDR3 extends over 15 amino acids. The germline V and J ends were trimmed by 6 bases and 1 base, with 18 bases remaining between them. Germline V gene sequence: CDR1 SQVTM, CDR2 ANQGSEA. CDR3 nucleotide sequence: TGCAGCGTCGAAAGTGGGCAGGCCGTTAACTATGGCTACACCTTC. Translated: CSVESGQAVNYGYTF. Supplemented by reference TRBV29-1 and TRBJ1-2, the full variable domain reads SAVISQKPSRDICQRGTSLTIQCQVDSQVTMMFWYRQQPGQSLTLIATANQGSEATYESGFVIDKFPISRPNLTFSTLTVSNMSPEDSSIYLCSVESGQAVNYGYTFGSGTRLTVV.

V is TRBV14 and J is TRBJ2-1, with TRBD1 matching 8 bases. The V segment lost 5 bases and the J segment 1 base; nucleotides outside the gene matches: 16. Germline V CDR1 and CDR2: SGHDN, FVKESK. The CDR3 sequence is 19 residues long. CDR3 region: CASSSRHDRGRYSYNEQFF. DNA of the CDR3: TGTGCCAGCAGCTCCCGACACGACAGGGGACGATATTCCTACAATGAGCAGTTCTTC. Drawing the rest from reference TRBV14 and TRBJ2-1, the complete variable domain is EAGVTQFPSHSVIEKGQTVTLRCDPISGHDNLYWYRRVMGKEIKFLLHFVKESKQDESGMPNNRFLAERTGGTYSTLKVQPAELEDSGVYFCASSSRHDRGRYSYNEQFFGPGTRLTVL.

This chain connects TRBV5-4 to TRBJ2-3, with D possibly being TRBD1 or TRBD2 (6 bases each). Germline loops: CDR1 SGHNT, CDR2 YYREEE (reference sequence). The CDR3 has 15 amino acids. V lost 4 bases and J lost 2, with 14 bases in between. The CDR3 region has the DNA TGTGCCAGCAGCCGATCTGGGGGGCCCACAGATACGCAGTATTTT. It yields the protein CASSRSGGPTDTQYF.

This clone has a handful of counts. The CDR3 DNA follows: TGTGCCAGCAGTCCTAACCTCTGGGGCTACACCTTC. Residues: CASSPNLWGYTF. The rearrangement links TRBV27 to TRBJ1-2; D is unclear. The length of the CDR3 is 12 residues. Germline V gene data show CDR1 as MNHEY and CDR2 as SMNVEV (reference sequence). Deletions cut 5 bases from V and 8 bases from J, with 12 bases between.

A note on this clone: Distinct nucleotide sequences in the sample also encode this CDR3. This rearrangement joins TRBV3-1 (or the pseudogene TRBV3-2) to TRBJ2-1; 9 bases agree with TRBD2. V lost 1 base, J lost 4 bases, and 2 bases stayed unmatched. Germline V gene data show CDR1 as LGHDT and CDR2 as YNNKEL (reference sequence). The CDR3 is made up of 15 amino acids. The CDR3 DNA follows: TGTGCCAGCAGCCAAGGGCTAGCGGGGTACAATGAGCAGTTCTTC. Residues: CASSQGLAGYNEQFF.